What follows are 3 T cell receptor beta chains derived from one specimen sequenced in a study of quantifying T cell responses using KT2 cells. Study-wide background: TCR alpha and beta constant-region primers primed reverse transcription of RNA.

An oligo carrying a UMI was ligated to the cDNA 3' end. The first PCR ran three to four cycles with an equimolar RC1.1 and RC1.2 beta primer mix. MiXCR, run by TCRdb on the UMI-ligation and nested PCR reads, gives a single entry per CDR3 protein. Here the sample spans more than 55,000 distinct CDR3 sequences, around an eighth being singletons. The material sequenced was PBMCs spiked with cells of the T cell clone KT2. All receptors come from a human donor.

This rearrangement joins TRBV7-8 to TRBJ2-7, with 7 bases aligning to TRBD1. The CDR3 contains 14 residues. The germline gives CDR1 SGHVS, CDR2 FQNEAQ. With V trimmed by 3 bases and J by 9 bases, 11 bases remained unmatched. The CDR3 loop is CASSFSAMDRPQYF. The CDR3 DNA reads TGTGCCAGCAGCTTTAGCGCCATGGACAGGCCGCAGTACTTC.

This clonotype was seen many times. The CDR3 coding sequence is TGTGCCAGCAGCAGGGGACTAGCGGGAGGAGGCAATGAGCAGTTCTTC. It codes for CASSRGLAGGGNEQFF. The chain recombines TRBV7-9 with TRBJ2-1; 15 nucleotides align to TRBD2. In germline, CDR1 is SEHNR, CDR2 FQNEAQ (reference sequence). V shed 5 bases and J 6 bases; nucleotides not matched to a gene: 5. This CDR3 spans 16 amino acids.

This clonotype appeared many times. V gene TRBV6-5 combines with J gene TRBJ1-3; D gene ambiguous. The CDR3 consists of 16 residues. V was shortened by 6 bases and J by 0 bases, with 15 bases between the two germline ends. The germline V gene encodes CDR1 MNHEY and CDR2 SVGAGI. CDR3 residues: CASRSTATYSGNTIYF. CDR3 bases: TGTGCCAGCAGATCTACAGCGACCTACTCTGGAAACACCATATATTTT.